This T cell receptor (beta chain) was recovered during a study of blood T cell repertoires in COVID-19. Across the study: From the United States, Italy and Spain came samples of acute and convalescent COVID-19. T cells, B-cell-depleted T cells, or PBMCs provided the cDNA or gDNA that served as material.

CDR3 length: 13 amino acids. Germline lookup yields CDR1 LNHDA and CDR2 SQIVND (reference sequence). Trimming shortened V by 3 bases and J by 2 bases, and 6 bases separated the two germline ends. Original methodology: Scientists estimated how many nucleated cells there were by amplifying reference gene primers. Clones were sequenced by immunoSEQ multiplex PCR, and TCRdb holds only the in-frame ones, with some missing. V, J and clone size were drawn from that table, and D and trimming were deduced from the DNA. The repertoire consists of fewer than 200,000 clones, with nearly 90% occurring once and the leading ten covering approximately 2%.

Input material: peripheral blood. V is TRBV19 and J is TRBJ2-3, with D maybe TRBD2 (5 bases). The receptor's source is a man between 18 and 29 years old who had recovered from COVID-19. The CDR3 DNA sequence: TGTGCCAGTAGTATGAGGGTCACAGATACGCAGTATTTT. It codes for CASSMRVTDTQYF.